This T cell receptor beta chain was captured by sequencing in a study of blood T cell repertoires in COVID-19. Germline assignment: CDR1 SGHAT and CDR2 FQNNGV. V was clipped by 5 bases and J by 2 bases, with 14 bases between them. This CDR3 is built from 15 residues. Only in-frame clones appear in the TCRdb table, and some are missing; sequencing was by immunoSEQ multiplex PCR. The sample consists of around 56,000 clones, 80% to 85% of them appearing once. The TCR was taken from a woman of 80 years or more with active or convalescent COVID-19. The rearrangement links TRBV11-2 to TRBJ2-3, with D possibly being TRBD1 (5 bases). The specimen was peripheral blood. The CDR3 DNA reads as TGTGCCAGCAGCCCTACAGGACACCCCACAGATACGCAGTATTTT. Translated, it gives CASSPTGHPTDTQYF.